The next 20 T cell receptor beta chains were all read from a single sample in a study of blood T cell repertoires in COVID-19. Assay: immunoSEQ multiplex PCR; the TCRdb copy retains only in-frame clones and omits some. This sample carries roughly 260,000 clones, around four fifths of them seen once, and the ten largest clones take around 3.6%. Sequencing was done on a sample of peripheral blood. These receptors came from a woman aged 40 to 50 with active or convalescent COVID-19.

The chain joins TRBV28 to TRBJ2-7, with D perhaps matching TRBD2 (6 bases). Per the germline V gene, CDR1 is MDHEN and CDR2 is SYDVKM. The length of the CDR3 is 14 residues. V dropped 6 bases and J dropped 4 bases, with 16 bases sitting between them. CDR3 DNA: TGTGCCAGCAGCGCCGGGACTCGAGCTTACGAGCAGTACTTC. Amino acids: CASSAGTRAYEQYF.

Only a few counts were recorded for this clone. The rearrangement uses TRBV12-3 or TRBV12-4 and TRBJ2-2, with D perhaps TRBD1 (6 bases). The CDR3 has 13 residues. Trimming took 4 bases from V and 8 from J, leaving 11 bases between them. For the CDR3, the DNA is TGTGCCAGCAGTTCAGGGGCGGCTGGGGAGCTGTTTTTT. Translation: CASSSGAAGELFF.

V is TRBV6-1 and J is TRBJ2-2; possibly TRBD1 for D (6 bases). V lost 3 bases, J lost 6 bases, and 8 bases lay in between. Looked up from germline, CDR1 is MNHNS and CDR2 is SASEGT. The CDR3 is 13 residues long. The CDR3 coding sequence is TGTGCCAGCAGTGATACAGGGCCCGGGGAGCTGTTTTTT. It encodes CASSDTGPGELFF.

The rearrangement joins TRBV3-1 (or the pseudogene TRBV3-2) to TRBJ1-1; D is perhaps TRBD1 (6 bases). The CDR3 contains 15 residues. V was clipped by 0 bases and J by 10 bases, with 18 bases between them. CDR1 LGHDT and CDR2 YNNKEL come from the germline V gene (reference sequence). CDR3 DNA sequence: TGTGCCAGCAGCCAAGAGGTCAGCGGGGGGCGGGGAGCTTTCTTT. Protein product: CASSQEVSGGRGAFF.

The chain joins TRBV12-3 or TRBV12-4 to TRBJ2-5, with D unresolved. The CDR3 is 12 amino acids. Trimming shortened V by 4 bases and J by 4 bases, and 7 bases separated the two germline ends. CDR3: CASSWATETQYF. As DNA, the CDR3 is TGTGCCAGCAGTTGGGCGACAGAGACCCAGTACTTC.

This rearrangement joins TRBV9 to TRBJ1-6, with D hard to call. The CDR3 has 18 residues. V was clipped by 3 bases and J by 0 bases, with 16 bases between them. Germline values: CDR1 SGDLS, CDR2 YYNGEE. In DNA form, the CDR3 reads TGTGCCAGCAGCGACCCAAGAATTAGTAGCTCCTATAATTCACCCCTCCACTTT. This sequence encodes CASSDPRISSSYNSPLHF. Full variable domain (missing parts from reference TRBV9 and TRBJ1-6): DSGVTQTPKHLITATGQRVTLRCSPRSGDLSVYWYQQSLDQGLQFLIQYYNGEERAKGNILERFSAQQFPDLHSELNLSSLELGDSALYFCASSDPRISSSYNSPLHFGNGTRLTVT.

The chain uses TRBV7-9 and TRBJ1-6, with 10 bases identical to TRBD1. J was trimmed by 7 bases and V by 5 bases; bases with no gene match: 2. This CDR3 has 14 residues. In germline, CDR1 is SEHNR, CDR2 FQNEAQ (reference sequence). The CDR3, as DNA: TGTGCCAGCAGCGCGGGACAGGGGAATTCACCCCTCCACTTT. It yields the protein CASSAGQGNSPLHF.

J is TRBJ1-5 and V is TRBV12-3 or TRBV12-4; 10 positions agree with TRBD1. V dropped 6 bases and J dropped 7; count of bases not matched to a gene: 3. CDR3 length equals 13 residues. CDR3 sequence (DNA): TGTGCCAGCAGGGGGACAGGGGCACAGCCCCAGCATTTT. Its translation: CASRGTGAQPQHF.

This chain uses TRBV11-2 with TRBJ1-2; the D is unclear. The CDR3 extends over 16 amino acids. Germline values: CDR1 SGHAT, CDR2 FQNNGV. Between the trimmed V and J ends, which lost 0 bases and 0 bases, there was a span of 11 bases. The CDR3 DNA sequence: TGTGCCAGCAGCTTAGACGGCGGGAAGTCTAACTATGGCTACACCTTC. Its translation: CASSLDGGKSNYGYTF.

The V and J genes are TRBV11-2 and TRBJ2-5; TRBD1 might be the D (6 bases). This CDR3 is 15 amino acids long. V was shortened by 1 base and J by 6 bases, with 15 bases between the two germline ends. Per germline, CDR1 SGHAT and CDR2 FQNNGV. CDR3 nucleotides: TGTGCCAGCAGCTTAGGAAGGTCAGGGACACAGACCCAGTACTTC. Translation gives CASSLGRSGTQTQYF.

This chain joins TRBV7-8 and TRBJ1-5; TRBD1 aligns across 7 bases. The CDR3 contains 14 residues. Trimming cost V 3 bases and J 4 bases; bases outside gene matches: 3. From germline, CDR1 is SGHVS and CDR2 FQNEAQ. Here the CDR3 DNA reads TGTGCCAGCAGCTTTGACAGGGTAAATCAGCCCCAGCATTTT. Translated: CASSFDRVNQPQHF.

This rearrangement joins TRBV9 to TRBJ1-3; no definite D call. The CDR3 extends over 19 amino acids. CDR1 is SGDLS and CDR2 is YYNGEE in the germline V gene. V lost 0 bases and J lost 0, with 19 bases in between. The CDR3 loop is CASSVGAAGVSSSGNTIYF. The CDR3 DNA reads TGTGCCAGCAGCGTAGGGGCCGCCGGGGTCTCGAGCTCTGGAAACACCATATATTTT.

The chain joins TRBV19 to TRBJ1-3; TRBD1 is a possible D gene (5 bases). The CDR3 contains 14 residues. Trimming removed 5 bases at V and 4 bases at J, with 12 bases between. Germline values: CDR1 LNHDA, CDR2 SQIVND (reference sequence). The CDR3 DNA reads TGTGCCAGTAGTCGGGGGGAATCGGGAAACACCATATATTTT. This sequence encodes CASSRGESGNTIYF.

CDR3 nucleotides: TGTGCCAGCTCACCAGAAATGCGGAACACTGAAGCTTTCTTT. Its translation: CASSPEMRNTEAFF. J is TRBJ1-1 and V is TRBV18; D gene unclear. Germline V gene data show CDR1 as KGHSH and CDR2 as LQKENI. Trimming took 2 bases from V and 1 from J, leaving 8 bases between them. The CDR3 is 14 residues long.

The V and J genes are TRBV18 and TRBJ2-3, with D hard to call. V gave up 0 bases and J gave up 6 bases, with 10 bases separating them. Germline values: CDR1 KGHSH, CDR2 LQKENI. The CDR3 sequence is 14 residues long. The CDR3 bases are TGTGCCAGCTCACCACCAGCAGGCCGGGATACGCAGTATTTT. Translation gives CASSPPAGRDTQYF.

The chain links TRBV28 to TRBJ1-4; 10 bases are shared with TRBD1. The CDR3 covers 15 residues. Germline lookup yields CDR1 MDHEN and CDR2 SYDVKM. V dropped 9 bases and J dropped 4; count of bases not matched to a gene: 8. Here the CDR3 DNA reads TGTGCCAGGAGCGGGAGGACAGGGGGTAATGAAAAACTGTTTTTT. Its protein is CARSGRTGGNEKLFF.

The gene calls are TRBV7-9 and TRBJ2-1; 7 bases match TRBD2. This CDR3 has 17 amino acids. CDR1 and CDR2 (germline): SEHNR, FQNEAQ (reference sequence). The junction had 15 bases not matched to a gene; V was cut back by 5 bases and J by 5 bases. CDR3 DNA sequence: TGTGCCAGCAGCCCCAATTGGCGGGAGACGGGTAACAATGAGCAGTTCTTC. Its translation: CASSPNWRETGNNEQFF.

This chain connects TRBV12-5 to TRBJ2-6; 8 bases fit TRBD1. The CDR3 sequence is 19 residues long. Trimming cost V 0 bases and J 0 bases; bases outside gene matches: 7. The germline gives CDR1 LGHNT, CDR2 FRNRAP. CDR3 loop: CASGLVLGQVSSGANVLTF. Here the CDR3 DNA reads TGTGCTAGTGGTTTGGTACTGGGACAGGTTAGCTCTGGGGCCAACGTCCTGACTTTC.

The genes are TRBV7-9 and TRBJ2-1; TRBD2 might be the D (6 bases). V was cut by 4 bases and J by 6 bases, with 19 bases left in between. The germline V gene encodes CDR1 SEHNR and CDR2 FQNEAQ (reference sequence). This CDR3 has 16 amino acids. This CDR3 reads CASSYARASASNEQFF. The CDR3 DNA is TGTGCCAGCAGCTACGCAAGGGCTAGCGCAAGCAATGAGCAGTTCTTC.

J is TRBJ2-1 and V is TRBV6-6; 7 nucleotides line up with TRBD2. After removal of 6 bases from V and 3 bases from J, the junction contained 8 bases not matched to a gene. CDR1 is MNHNY, CDR2 SVGAGI, per germline (reference sequence). This CDR3 is built from 15 residues. CDR3 region: CASSLGLINYNEQFF. CDR3 coding DNA: TGTGCCAGCAGCCTGGGACTAATTAACTACAATGAGCAGTTCTTC.